This entry is about one T cell receptor (beta chain). Its specificity is unknown. Germline values: CDR1 MDHEN, CDR2 SYDVKM. The CDR3 covers 13 residues. The ends were cut back, 6 bases at V and 8 bases at J, with 16 bases in the middle. This specimen comes from a study of OX40 agonist ivuxolimab in advanced cancers. In the study overall: The patients received agonistic anti-OX40 (CD134) antibody ivuxolimab. Study-wide results and limits: Some nonresponders additionally presented with little normalized T-cell clonal expansion.

Sequenced by immunoSEQ multiplex PCR; TCRdb stores in-frame clones only, minus some. The data hold some 71,000 clones, with 70% to 90% observed a single time. The sequence derives from an adult with an advanced solid tumor such as melanoma, head and neck, liver or kidney cancer. Sample: CD4+ or CD8+ T cells sorted from blood, taken in a trial of the OX40 agonist ivuxolimab. The rearrangement uses TRBV28 and TRBJ1-2; D perhaps matches TRBD1 (6 bases). This CDR3 is CASRYNRAGGYTF. The DNA of the CDR3 is TGTGCCAGCAGGTACAACAGGGCTGGGGGCTACACCTTC.